This is a list of T cell receptor beta chains from one sample in a study of blood T cells in healthy people across ages. TCRdb re-derived calls from the 5' RACE reads in MiXCR, one entry per CDR3 protein. This table has about 2 million distinct CDR3 sequences, approximately 50% appearing once. Sequencing was performed on blood. All receptors come from a woman aged 40 to 50 in good health. The CDR3 runs from the conserved cysteine through the conserved F or W. D genes are given only for firm matches. Some rows mark clone size as missing; the rest say once, few, many or name a class of expanded clone.

v_call: TRBV7-3; d_call: TRBD2; clone_size: few; j_call: TRBJ2-3; cdr3_nt: TGTGCCAGCAGCCTATTAGCGGGGGGGAGCCCAGATACGCAGTATTTT; cdr3_aa: CASSLLAGGSPDTQYF
v_call: TRBV7-2; d_call: TRBD2; clone_size: .; j_call: TRBJ2-1; cdr3_nt: TGTGCCAGCAGCTTAGTTCTAGCGGGGGGGCCCTCCTACAATGAGCAGTTCTTC; cdr3_aa: CASSLVLAGGPSYNEQFF
v_call: TRBV7-3; d_call: TRBD1; clone_size: .; j_call: TRBJ2-3; cdr3_nt: TGTGCCAGCAGCCGGACAGGGGGTGGGTCGGATACGCAGTATTTT; cdr3_aa: CASSRTGGGSDTQYF
v_call: TRBV7-9; d_call: .; clone_size: few; j_call: TRBJ1-6; cdr3_nt: TGTGCCAGCAGCTTATTCGGTATTGTAGAGGATTCACCCCTCCACTTT; cdr3_aa: CASSLFGIVEDSPLHF
v_call: TRBV20-1; d_call: .; clone_size: .; j_call: TRBJ1-2; cdr3_nt: TGCAGTGCTAGAGGGTTCGGAACTGGCTACACCTTC; cdr3_aa: CSARGFGTGYTF
v_call: TRBV7-2; d_call: .; clone_size: .; j_call: TRBJ1-2; cdr3_nt: TGTGCCAGCAACTGGGACATGGGATATGGCTACACCTTC; cdr3_aa: CASNWDMGYGYTF
v_call: TRBV6-2/TRBV6-3; d_call: .; clone_size: few; j_call: TRBJ1-1; cdr3_nt: TGTGCCAGCAGCTACGGACAGACCGAAGCTTTCTTT; cdr3_aa: CASSYGQTEAFF
v_call: TRBV6-5; d_call: TRBD1; clone_size: .; j_call: TRBJ2-3; cdr3_nt: TGTGCCAGCAGAAAAGGGACAGGACGACGACCAGATACGCAGTATTTT; cdr3_aa: CASRKGTGRRPDTQYF
v_call: TRBV5-1; d_call: .; clone_size: .; j_call: TRBJ2-3; cdr3_nt: TGCGCCAGCAGCAATACCGGGGACCCCACAGATACGCAGTATTTT; cdr3_aa: CASSNTGDPTDTQYF
v_call: TRBV7-9; d_call: .; clone_size: .; j_call: TRBJ2-6; cdr3_nt: TGTGCCAGCAGCTTAGTACAGGTCTCTGGGGCCAACGTCCTGACTTTC; cdr3_aa: CASSLVQVSGANVLTF
v_call: TRBV20-1; d_call: .; clone_size: .; j_call: TRBJ1-2; cdr3_nt: TGCAGTGCCCCAACCCAGGGAAGATCCTATGGCTACACCTTC; cdr3_aa: CSAPTQGRSYGYTF
v_call: TRBV12-3/TRBV12-4; d_call: TRBD1; clone_size: .; j_call: TRBJ1-5; cdr3_nt: TGTGCCAGCAGCCGAGGGGGCGCGGCTGGCAATCAGCCCCAGCATTTT; cdr3_aa: CASSRGGAAGNQPQHF
v_call: TRBV4-3; d_call: .; clone_size: few; j_call: TRBJ1-1; cdr3_nt: TGCGCCAGCAGCCAAGAAAACGGGGCGCGAAACACTGAAGCTTTCTTT; cdr3_aa: CASSQENGARNTEAFF
v_call: TRBV6-5; d_call: .; clone_size: few; j_call: TRBJ2-7; cdr3_nt: TGTGCCAGCAGTTACTCGGGCGGGAAGACAGGCCCTACCTACGAGCAGTACTTC; cdr3_aa: CASSYSGGKTGPTYEQYF
v_call: TRBV29-1; d_call: TRBD1; clone_size: .; j_call: TRBJ1-2; cdr3_nt: TGCAGCGTTCCTGACAGGGGCAAAGGAGACTATGGCTACACCTTC; cdr3_aa: CSVPDRGKGDYGYTF
v_call: TRBV20-1; d_call: .; clone_size: few; j_call: TRBJ1-5; cdr3_nt: TGCAGTGTTGGGGGTAGGAGCAATCAGCCCCAGCATTTT; cdr3_aa: CSVGGRSNQPQHF
v_call: TRBV28; d_call: .; clone_size: .; j_call: TRBJ1-4; cdr3_nt: TGTGCCAGCAGTGGCACCGGGACCATTCCTGAAAAACTGTTTTTT; cdr3_aa: CASSGTGTIPEKLFF
v_call: TRBV20-1; d_call: .; clone_size: .; j_call: TRBJ2-1; cdr3_nt: TGCAGTGCCATCCGGACTGGCGAATGGAGTGAGCAGTTCTTC; cdr3_aa: CSAIRTGEWSEQFF
v_call: TRBV27; d_call: TRBD2; clone_size: .; j_call: TRBJ2-4; cdr3_nt: TGTGCCAGCAGTTTACAACCGGGACTAGGGAACATTCAGTACTTC; cdr3_aa: CASSLQPGLGNIQYF
v_call: TRBV14; d_call: .; clone_size: .; j_call: TRBJ2-1; cdr3_nt: TGTGCCAGCAGCCAAGACGTATATTCGCGGTTCTTC; cdr3_aa: CASSQDVYSRFF
v_call: TRBV15; d_call: .; clone_size: .; j_call: TRBJ1-2; cdr3_nt: TGTGCCACCAGCAAGGGGGAGGGCAGGTCGTACTATGGCTACACCTTC; cdr3_aa: CATSKGEGRSYYGYTF
v_call: TRBV28; d_call: .; clone_size: .; j_call: TRBJ2-7; cdr3_nt: TGTGCCAGCAGTGGCAGTATTGGGGCTTCAACCTCCTTCTCCTACGAGCAGTACTTC; cdr3_aa: CASSGSIGASTSFSYEQYF
v_call: TRBV2; d_call: TRBD1; clone_size: .; j_call: TRBJ2-1; cdr3_nt: TGTGCCAGCAGTGAAGCCCCCAGGGGGTGGGAGACCCAGTTCTTC; cdr3_aa: CASSEAPRGWETQFF
v_call: TRBV7-9; d_call: .; clone_size: few; j_call: TRBJ2-7; cdr3_nt: TGTGCCAGCAGCCAGATTACGGGGCACTCCTACGAGCAGTACTTC; cdr3_aa: CASSQITGHSYEQYF
v_call: TRBV7-9; d_call: .; clone_size: .; j_call: TRBJ2-3; cdr3_nt: TGTGCCAGCAGTTCACAGGGGAGGACGCAGTATTTT; cdr3_aa: CASSSQGRTQYF
v_call: TRBV5-1; d_call: TRBD1; clone_size: .; j_call: TRBJ2-3; cdr3_nt: TGCGCCAGCAGCTTGACGACAGGGCACACAGATACGCAGTATTTT; cdr3_aa: CASSLTTGHTDTQYF
v_call: TRBV5-1; d_call: TRBD1; clone_size: .; j_call: TRBJ2-5; cdr3_nt: TGCGCCAGCAGCCTAGGGACAGTCACCAGGGGAGAGACCCAGTACTTC; cdr3_aa: CASSLGTVTRGETQYF
v_call: TRBV5-6; d_call: .; clone_size: .; j_call: TRBJ2-5; cdr3_nt: TGTGCCAGCAGCAGATGGGGGCCAGAGACCCAGTACTTC; cdr3_aa: CASSRWGPETQYF
v_call: TRBV25-1; d_call: .; clone_size: .; j_call: TRBJ1-6; cdr3_nt: TGTGCCAGCAGTGGAGGACACTCCTATAATTCACCCCTCCACTTT; cdr3_aa: CASSGGHSYNSPLHF